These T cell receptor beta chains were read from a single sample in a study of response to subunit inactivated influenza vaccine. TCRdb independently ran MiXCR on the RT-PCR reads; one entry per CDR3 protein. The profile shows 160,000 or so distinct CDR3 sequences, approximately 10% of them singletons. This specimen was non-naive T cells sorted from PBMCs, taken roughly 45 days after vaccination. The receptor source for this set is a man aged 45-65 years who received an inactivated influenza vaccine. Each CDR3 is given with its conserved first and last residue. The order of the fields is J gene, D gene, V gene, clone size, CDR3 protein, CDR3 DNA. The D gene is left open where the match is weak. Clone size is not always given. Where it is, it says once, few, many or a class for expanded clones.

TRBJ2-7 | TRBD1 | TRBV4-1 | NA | CASSQTGGPKGEQYF | TGCGCCAGCAGCCAGACAGGGGGCCCCAAGGGCGAGCAGTACTTC
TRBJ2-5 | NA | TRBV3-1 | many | CASSQDRGVVQETQYF | TGTGCCAGCAGCCAAGATCGAGGGGTGGTCCAAGAGACCCAGTACTTC
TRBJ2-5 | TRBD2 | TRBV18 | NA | CASSQTSGKETQYF | TGTGCCAGCTCACAGACTAGCGGGAAAGAGACCCAGTACTTC
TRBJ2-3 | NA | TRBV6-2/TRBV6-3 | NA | CASSYSASDTDTQYF | TGTGCCAGCAGTTACTCGGCTAGCGACACAGATACGCAGTATTTT
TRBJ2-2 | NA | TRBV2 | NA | CASREGQAGTGELFF | TGTGCCAGCCGGGAGGGACAGGCGGGAACCGGGGAGCTGTTTTTT
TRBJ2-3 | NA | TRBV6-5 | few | CASSYSSQAGLSTDTQYF | TGTGCCAGCAGTTACTCTTCGCAGGCGGGACTCAGCACAGATACGCAGTATTTT
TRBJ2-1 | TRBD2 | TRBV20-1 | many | CSARRTSVYNEQFF | TGCAGTGCTAGGCGGACTAGCGTTTACAATGAGCAGTTCTTC
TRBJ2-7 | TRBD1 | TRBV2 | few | CASSEMTGGEQYF | TGTGCCAGCAGTGAGATGACAGGGGGCGAGCAGTACTTC
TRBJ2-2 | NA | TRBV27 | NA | CASSSRQNTGELFF | TGTGCCAGCAGTTCAAGACAGAACACCGGGGAGCTGTTTTTT
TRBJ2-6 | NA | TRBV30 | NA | CAWSKSKGYSGANVLTF | TGTGCCTGGAGCAAAAGTAAGGGCTATTCTGGGGCCAACGTCCTGACTTTC
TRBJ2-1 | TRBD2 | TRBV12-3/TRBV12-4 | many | CASSLERGNEQFF | TGTGCCAGCAGTTTGGAGCGGGGAAATGAGCAGTTCTTC
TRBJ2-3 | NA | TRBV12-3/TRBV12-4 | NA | CASRLDGGSTDTQYF | TGTGCCAGCAGGTTAGATGGCGGTAGCACAGATACGCAGTATTTT
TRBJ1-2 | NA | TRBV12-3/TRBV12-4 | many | CASSFSAGTAPNYGYTF | TGTGCCAGCAGTTTTTCAGCCGGGACCGCACCTAACTATGGCTACACCTTC
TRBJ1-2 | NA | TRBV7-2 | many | CASSLGPAYGYTF | TGTGCCAGCAGCCTTGGACCGGCCTATGGCTACACCTTC
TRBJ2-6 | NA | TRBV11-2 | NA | CASSLQLLGANVLTF | TGTGCCAGCAGCCTACAGCTTTTAGGAGCCAACGTCCTGACTTTC
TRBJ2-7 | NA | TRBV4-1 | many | CASSQDEHKSEQYF | TGCGCCAGCAGCCAAGATGAGCACAAAAGCGAGCAGTACTTC
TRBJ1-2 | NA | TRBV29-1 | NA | CSGRDSAGYTF | TGCAGCGGAAGGGACTCCGCGGGCTACACCTTC
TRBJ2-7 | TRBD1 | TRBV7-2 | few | CASSVTGTASYEQYF | TGTGCCAGCAGCGTTACCGGGACAGCCTCCTACGAGCAGTACTTC
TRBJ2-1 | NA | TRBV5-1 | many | CASSLEGPTSRGEQFF | TGCGCCAGCAGCTTGGAGGGGCCTACTAGCAGGGGTGAGCAGTTCTTC
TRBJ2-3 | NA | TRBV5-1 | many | CASSFLVGDTQYF | TGCGCCAGCAGCTTCTTAGTTGGAGATACGCAGTATTTT
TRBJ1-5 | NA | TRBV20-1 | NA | CSARDGTLGWQGKKQPQHF | TGCAGTGCTAGAGATGGGACCCTGGGCTGGCAGGGGAAGAAACAGCCCCAGCATTTT
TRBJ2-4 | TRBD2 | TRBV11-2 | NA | CASSFFAGGTGGRYIQYF | TGTGCCAGCAGCTTCTTCGCTGGGGGGACGGGAGGAAGGTACATTCAGTACTTC
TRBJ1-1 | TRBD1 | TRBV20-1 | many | CSARPRGQANTEAFF | TGCAGTGCTAGACCGCGGGGACAGGCGAACACTGAAGCTTTCTTT
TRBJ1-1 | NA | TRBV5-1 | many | CASSLERGRDTEAFF | TGCGCCAGCAGCTTGGAAAGGGGCAGGGACACTGAAGCTTTCTTT
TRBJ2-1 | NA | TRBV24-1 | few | CATSPTGTNYNEQFF | TGTGCCACCTCCCCGACCGGGACAAACTACAATGAGCAGTTCTTC
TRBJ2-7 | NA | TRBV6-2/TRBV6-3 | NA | CASSNGDYEQYF | TGTGCCAGCAGCAACGGGGACTACGAGCAGTACTTC
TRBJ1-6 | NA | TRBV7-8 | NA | CASSLTDSPLHF | TGTGCCAGCAGCTTAACTGACTCACCCCTCCACTTT
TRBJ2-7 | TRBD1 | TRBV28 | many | CASSRQGQGSYEQYF | TGTGCCAGCAGTCGCCAGGGACAGGGGTCCTACGAGCAGTACTTC
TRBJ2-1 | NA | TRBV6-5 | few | CASKVNRVEFF | TGTGCCAGCAAAGTTAACAGGGTGGAGTTCTTC
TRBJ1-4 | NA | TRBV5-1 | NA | CASSLGTAPIREKLFF | TGCGCCAGCAGCCTGGGGACGGCTCCGATACGTGAAAAACTGTTTTTT
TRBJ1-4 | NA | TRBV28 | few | CATRTEISTNEKLFF | TGTGCCACCCGGACGGAGATCTCAACTAATGAAAAACTGTTTTTT
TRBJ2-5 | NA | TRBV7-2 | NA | CASSLVPDPPGEETQYF | TGTGCCAGCAGCTTAGTTCCGGACCCCCCCGGAGAAGAGACCCAGTACTTC